Listed below are T cell receptor beta chains from one sample, sequenced in a study of blood T cell repertoires in COVID-19. Assay used: immunoSEQ multiplex PCR; TCRdb lists only in-frame clones, some missing. The table includes around 150,000 clones, over 70% detected once. Sequencing used peripheral blood. All receptors derive from a man in his 60s with active or convalescent COVID-19. Each CDR3 is given with its conserved first and last residue. The D gene is left open where the match is weak. The size field is filled for only some rows; it gives once, few, many or a size class.

V	D	J	length	size	CDR3	DNA
TRBV23-1	-	TRBJ2-5	15	-	CASSQEGGAQETQYF	TGCGCCAGCAGTCAAGAGGGGGGGGCCCAAGAGACCCAGTACTTC
TRBV5-1	-	TRBJ2-1	15	-	CASSLDEGDYNEQFF	TGCGCCAGCAGCTTGGATGAGGGGGACTACAATGAGCAGTTCTTC
TRBV4-3	-	TRBJ2-7	14	-	CASSQGKRSYEQYF	TGCGCCAGCAGCCAAGGGAAGCGGTCCTACGAGCAGTACTTC
TRBV28	-	TRBJ1-3	13	-	CASSPYSGNTIYF	TGTGCCAGCAGTCCCTACTCTGGAAACACCATATATTTT
TRBV7-9	-	TRBJ1-2	12	-	CASSFDRGGYTF	TGTGCCAGCAGCTTTGACAGAGGTGGCTACACCTTC
TRBV21-1	-	TRBJ2-7	15	-	CASSKASLAGGEQYF	TGTGCCAGCAGCAAAGCCTCCCTAGCGGGAGGCGAGCAGTACTTC
TRBV7-3	-	TRBJ2-5	17	-	CASSLNPPTNGRETQYF	TGTGCCAGCAGCTTAAACCCCCCGACCAACGGGAGAGAGACCCAGTACTTC
TRBV5-1	TRBD1	TRBJ1-4	15	-	CASSSTGGKSEKLFF	TGCGCCAGCAGTTCAACAGGGGGCAAGTCGGAAAAACTGTTTTTT
TRBV6-5	-	TRBJ1-1	13	once	CASLSRGSTEAFF	TGTGCCAGCCTATCTCGGGGAAGCACTGAAGCTTTCTTT
TRBV5-1	TRBD1	TRBJ1-1	15	-	CASSLQSDRGAEAFF	TGCGCCAGCAGCTTGCAGTCAGACAGGGGTGCTGAAGCTTTCTTT
TRBV18	-	TRBJ1-4	13	-	CASSPSLNEKLFF	TGTGCCAGCTCACCAAGCCTTAATGAAAAACTGTTTTTT
TRBV28	TRBD1	TRBJ1-1	14	-	CASRRQGFITEAFF	TGTGCCAGCAGACGACAGGGGTTTATTACTGAAGCTTTCTTT
TRBV7-3	-	TRBJ2-1	18	once	CASSPTRSGPNNYNEQFF	TGTGCCAGCAGCCCCACGCGGAGCGGCCCCAACAATTACAATGAGCAGTTCTTC
TRBV19	-	TRBJ2-1	15	-	CASSFSVRSYNEQFF	TGTGCCAGCTCCTTTAGCGTCCGCTCCTACAATGAGCAGTTCTTC
TRBV5-1	-	TRBJ1-6	14	-	CASSLWQDNSPLHF	TGCGCCAGCAGCTTGTGGCAGGATAATTCACCCCTCCACTTT
TRBV5-1	TRBD2	TRBJ2-1	16	-	CASSLVTSGTINEQFF	TGCGCCAGCAGCTTGGTGACTAGCGGGACCATCAATGAGCAGTTCTTC
TRBV28	TRBD2	TRBJ2-1	15	-	CASNPFGLAGGEQFF	TGTGCCAGCAACCCTTTTGGTCTAGCGGGCGGGGAGCAGTTCTTC
TRBV24-1	-	TRBJ2-5	12	once	CATSERGETQYF	TGTGCCACCAGTGAACGGGGAGAGACCCAGTACTTC
TRBV2	TRBD2	TRBJ2-3	13	-	CASSEKRETTQYF	TGTGCCAGCAGTGAAAAGCGGGAGACTACGCAGTATTTT
TRBV10-3	-	TRBJ1-1	13	-	CAISSTGNTEAFF	TGTGCCATCAGTTCGACGGGGAACACTGAAGCTTTCTTT
TRBV18	TRBD1	TRBJ1-5	15	-	CASSSSGGRNQPQHF	TGTGCCAGCTCATCGTCAGGGGGTAGGAATCAGCCCCAGCATTTT
TRBV6-1	-	TRBJ1-1	14	few	CASSEIAENTEAFF	TGTGCCAGCAGTGAAATCGCGGAGAACACTGAAGCTTTCTTT
TRBV6-5	TRBD2	TRBJ2-1	14	once	CASSGGTSGGEQFF	TGTGCCAGTTCCGGAGGGACTAGCGGAGGGGAGCAGTTCTTC
TRBV24-1	-	TRBJ1-4	15	few	CATSDSGRSNEKLFF	TGTGCCACCAGTGACTCCGGGAGATCTAATGAAAAACTGTTTTTT
TRBV5-5	TRBD2	TRBJ2-7	15	-	CASRTGTSGIYEQYF	TGTGCCAGCAGAACCGGGACTAGCGGGATCTACGAGCAGTACTTC
TRBV11-2	-	TRBJ2-7	15	few	CASSSLRDKEGRQYF	TGTGCCAGCAGCTCACTAAGGGACAAGGAAGGGCGCCAGTACTTC
TRBV29-1	-	TRBJ2-1	16	-	CSAPSESLFSYNEQFF	TGCAGCGCTCCTAGCGAATCACTTTTCTCCTACAATGAGCAGTTCTTC
TRBV29-1	TRBD2	TRBJ2-2	14	-	CSVRREGHTGELFF	TGCAGTGTAAGGCGGGAGGGTCACACCGGGGAGCTGTTTTTT
TRBV24-1	TRBD1	TRBJ2-1	18	-	CATSDPGTGGKTYNEQFF	TGTGCCACCAGTGACCCTGGGACAGGGGGTAAGACTTACAATGAGCAGTTCTTC
TRBV28	TRBD2	TRBJ2-1	19	once	CASSLMSLALRYRDNEQFF	TGTGCCAGCAGTTTAATGTCACTAGCGCTAAGATATAGAGACAATGAGCAGTTCTTC
TRBV11-2	-	TRBJ1-2	14	-	CASSLDQGTYGYTF	TGTGCCAGCAGCTTAGATCAGGGGACCTATGGCTACACCTTC
TRBV5-4	TRBD2	TRBJ2-1	18	-	CASSLGRDGRESYNEQFF	TGTGCCAGCAGTCTCGGCCGAGACGGGAGGGAATCCTACAATGAGCAGTTCTTC
TRBV3-1/TRBV3-2	-	TRBJ2-7	14	once	CASSPERASYEQYF	TGTGCCAGCAGCCCCGAGCGGGCCTCCTACGAGCAGTACTTC
TRBV19	TRBD2	TRBJ2-1	15	-	CASSMPSGNYNEQFF	TGTGCCAGTAGTATGCCTAGCGGGAATTACAATGAGCAGTTCTTC
TRBV28	-	TRBJ2-1	12	-	CAIRGGINEQFF	TGTGCCATTCGCGGAGGGATCAATGAGCAGTTCTTC
TRBV5-8	-	TRBJ2-3	12	-	CASRASTDTQYF	TGTGCCAGCAGAGCTAGCACAGATACGCAGTATTTT
TRBV4-1	-	TRBJ2-4	14	-	CASSQDRGVNIQYF	TGCGCCAGCAGCCAAGATCGGGGTGTAAACATTCAGTACTTC
TRBV18	TRBD1	TRBJ2-1	16	-	CASSPGTGTGYDEQFF	TGTGCCAGCTCACCGGGTACCGGGACAGGGTACGATGAGCAGTTCTTC
TRBV19	TRBD1	TRBJ1-5	18	-	CASSVLGTVTYSNQPQHF	TGTGCCAGTAGTGTACTCGGGACAGTTACCTATAGCAATCAGCCCCAGCATTTT
TRBV6-5	-	TRBJ1-4	15	-	CASSVQEATNEKLFF	TGTGCCAGCAGCGTACAAGAAGCAACTAATGAAAAACTGTTTTTT
TRBV19	-	TRBJ1-3	15	few	CASSTHRFSGNTIYF	TGTGCCAGTAGTACCCACAGATTCTCTGGAAACACCATATATTTT
TRBV3-1/TRBV3-2	TRBD2	TRBJ2-7	18	-	CASSQEWTSGGSSYEQYF	TGTGCCAGCAGCCAAGAATGGACTAGCGGGGGAAGTAGCTACGAGCAGTACTTC
TRBV29-1	TRBD1	TRBJ1-2	13	-	CSARDRSPGGYTF	TGCAGCGCTCGGGACAGGTCTCCGGGGGGCTACACCTTC
TRBV28	-	TRBJ1-6	15	-	CASSLWGSSYSPLHF	TGTGCCAGCAGTTTATGGGGCAGTAGTTATTCACCCCTCCACTTT
TRBV12-3/TRBV12-4	TRBD1	TRBJ1-5	13	-	CASSTGGGQPQHF	TGTGCCAGCAGTACAGGGGGCGGACAGCCCCAGCATTTT
TRBV16	-	TRBJ1-4	13	-	CASSQSLVGKLFF	TGTGCCAGCAGCCAATCTCTGGTCGGAAAACTGTTTTTT
TRBV29-1	TRBD2	TRBJ2-7	15	-	CSAYVSGRALYEQYF	TGCAGCGCTTACGTTAGCGGGAGGGCCCTCTACGAGCAGTACTTC
TRBV29-1	-	TRBJ1-5	12	-	CSVRDSNQPQHF	TGCAGCGTCCGGGACTCCAATCAGCCCCAGCATTTT
TRBV6-6	TRBD2	TRBJ2-2	19	-	CASRRTSGRAGRRTGELFF	TGTGCCAGCAGACGAACTAGCGGGAGGGCCGGAAGAAGGACCGGGGAGCTGTTTTTT
TRBV28	-	TRBJ2-7	15	-	CASSPTSIASYEQYF	TGTGCCAGCAGTCCAACTAGTATCGCCTCCTACGAGCAGTACTTC
TRBV28	-	TRBJ2-7	15	once	CASSAGGTGAYEQYF	TGTGCCAGCAGTGCGGGGGGGACAGGGGCCTACGAGCAGTACTTC
TRBV5-6	TRBD2	TRBJ2-2	16	-	CASSYPGGSGTGELFF	TGTGCCAGCAGCTATCCGGGGGGGAGTGGCACCGGGGAGCTGTTTTTT
TRBV27	TRBD2	TRBJ2-1	15	few	CASSLGGRAGSEQFF	TGTGCCAGCAGTTTAGGCGGGAGGGCGGGGAGTGAGCAGTTCTTC